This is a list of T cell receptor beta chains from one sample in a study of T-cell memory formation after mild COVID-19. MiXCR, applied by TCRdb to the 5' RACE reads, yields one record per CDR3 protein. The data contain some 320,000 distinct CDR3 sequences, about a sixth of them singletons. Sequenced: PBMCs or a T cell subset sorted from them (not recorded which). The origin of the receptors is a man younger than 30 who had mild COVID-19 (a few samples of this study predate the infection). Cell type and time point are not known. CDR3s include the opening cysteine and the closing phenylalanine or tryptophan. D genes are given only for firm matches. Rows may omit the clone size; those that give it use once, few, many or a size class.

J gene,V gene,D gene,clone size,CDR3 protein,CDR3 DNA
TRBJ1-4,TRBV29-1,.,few,CSVGQRMNEKLFF,TGCAGCGTTGGACAGAGGATGAATGAAAAACTGTTTTTT
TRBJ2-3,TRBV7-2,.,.,CASSSPTRNTQYF,TGTGCCAGCAGCTCCCCAACGCGAAATACGCAGTATTTT
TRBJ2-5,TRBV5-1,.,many,CASSLGGGETQYF,TGTGCCAGCAGCTTGGGGGGCGGAGAGACCCAGTACTTC
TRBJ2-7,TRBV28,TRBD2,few,CSSGGDSYEQYF,TGTTCTAGCGGGGGGGATTCCTACGAGCAGTACTTC
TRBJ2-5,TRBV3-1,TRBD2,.,CASSQISGGQYF,TGTGCCAGCAGCCAGATTAGCGGGGGGCAGTACTTC
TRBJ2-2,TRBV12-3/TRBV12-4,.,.,CASRQGSTGELFF,TGTGCCAGCAGGCAGGGAAGCACCGGGGAGCTGTTTTTT
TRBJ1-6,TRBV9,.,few,CASSVGQGYSPLHF,TGTGCCAGCAGCGTAGGCCAGGGGTATTCACCCCTCCACTTT
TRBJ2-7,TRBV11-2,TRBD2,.,CASSLDGLAAKTYEQYF,TGTGCCAGCAGCTTAGACGGTCTAGCGGCGAAGACCTACGAGCAGTACTTC
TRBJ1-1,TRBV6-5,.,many,CASSYDMTSLGGEAFF,TGTGCCAGCAGTTACGACATGACATCCCTGGGGGGTGAAGCTTTCTTT
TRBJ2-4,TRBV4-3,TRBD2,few,CASSQEASGGKNIQYF,TGCGCCAGCAGCCAAGAGGCTAGCGGGGGAAAAAACATTCAGTACTTC
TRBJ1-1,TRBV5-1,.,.,CASSAGHLTEAFF,TGCGCCAGCAGCGCCGGACATTTGACTGAAGCTTTCTTT
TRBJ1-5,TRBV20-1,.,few,CSARDYLQEISRRGNQPQHF,TGCAGTGCTAGAGACTACCTACAGGAAATTTCTCGCAGGGGCAATCAGCCCCAGCATTTT
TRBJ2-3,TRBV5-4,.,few,CASSLGGYQDTQYF,TGTGCCAGCAGCTTAGGGGGATATCAAGATACGCAGTATTTT
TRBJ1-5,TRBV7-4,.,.,CASRSPSTGKKYQPQHF,TGTGCCAGCCGCTCCCCATCTACAGGGAAGAAATATCAGCCCCAGCATTTT
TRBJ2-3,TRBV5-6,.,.,CASSLVTVYTDTQYF,TGTGCCAGCAGCTTGGTGACAGTTTACACAGATACGCAGTATTTT
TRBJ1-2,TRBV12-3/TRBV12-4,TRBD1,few,CASILDRGYGYTF,TGTGCCAGCATCCTGGACAGGGGCTATGGCTACACCTTC
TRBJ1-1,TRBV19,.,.,CASSPRTAEGGSWAFF,TGTGCCAGTAGTCCCCGGACGGCCGAAGGGGGATCGTGGGCTTTCTTT
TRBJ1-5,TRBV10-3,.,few,CAIKESNQPQHF,TGTGCCATCAAGGAGAGCAATCAGCCCCAGCATTTT
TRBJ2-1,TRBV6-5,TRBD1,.,CASTKGQGKLNEQFF,TGTGCCAGCACAAAGGGACAGGGCAAGCTAAATGAGCAGTTCTTC
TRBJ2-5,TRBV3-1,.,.,CASSQDRTVLKETQYF,TGTGCCAGCAGCCAAGATCGGACAGTTCTAAAAGAGACCCAGTACTTC
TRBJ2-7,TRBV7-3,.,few,CASNSWAGGPYEQYF,TGTGCCAGCAACTCCTGGGCTGGGGGGCCCTACGAGCAGTACTTC
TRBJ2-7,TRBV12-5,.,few,CASGLVLGKGYEQYF,TGTGCTAGTGGTTTGGTACTAGGGAAAGGATACGAGCAGTACTTC
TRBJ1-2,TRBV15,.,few,CATSPGTNYGYTF,TGTGCCACGTCTCCCGGGACTAACTATGGCTACACCTTC
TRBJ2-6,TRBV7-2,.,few,CASSPVSGANVLTF,TGTGCCAGCAGCCCAGTCTCTGGGGCCAACGTCCTGACTTTC
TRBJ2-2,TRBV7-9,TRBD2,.,CASSPWGGVRTGELFF,TGTGCCAGCAGCCCGTGGGGGGGAGTTCGTACCGGGGAGCTGTTTTTT
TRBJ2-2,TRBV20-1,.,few,CSARAAGAGGELFF,TGCAGTGCTAGAGCTGCGGGGGCGGGCGGGGAGCTGTTTTTT
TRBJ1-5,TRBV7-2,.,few,CASSFRDTYQPQHF,TGTGCCAGCAGCTTCCGGGACACCTATCAGCCCCAGCATTTT
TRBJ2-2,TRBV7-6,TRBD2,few,CASNPNPSGGYDTGELFF,TGTGCCAGCAACCCAAACCCCAGCGGGGGATATGACACCGGGGAGCTGTTTTTT
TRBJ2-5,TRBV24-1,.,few,CATSPGGEPGGLQETQYF,TGTGCCACCAGCCCGGGGGGTGAACCCGGGGGCCTTCAAGAGACCCAGTACTTC
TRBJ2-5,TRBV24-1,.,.,CATSEGPVKETQYF,TGTGCCACCAGTGAGGGGCCCGTTAAAGAGACCCAGTACTTC
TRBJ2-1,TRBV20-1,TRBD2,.,CSAQGLAGYNEQFF,TGCAGTGCCCAGGGACTAGCGGGTTACAATGAGCAGTTCTTC
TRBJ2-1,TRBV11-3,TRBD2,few,CASSAGTRLHEQFF,TGTGCCAGCAGCGCCGGGACTAGACTCCATGAGCAGTTCTTC
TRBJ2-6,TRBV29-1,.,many,CSVERVDGANVLTF,TGCAGCGTTGAGCGGGTGGACGGGGCCAACGTCCTGACTTTC
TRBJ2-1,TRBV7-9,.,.,CASSFLTGLQFF,TGTGCCAGCAGCTTCCTAACCGGCCTGCAGTTCTTC
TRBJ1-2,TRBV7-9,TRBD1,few,CASSLGQGLPNYGYTF,TGTGCCAGCAGCTTAGGACAGGGGCTTCCTAACTATGGCTACACCTTC
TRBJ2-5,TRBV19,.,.,CASSRNQEETQYF,TGTGCCAGTAGTAGGAATCAAGAAGAGACCCAGTACTTC
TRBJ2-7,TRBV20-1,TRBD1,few,CSARLSGQGSHEQYF,TGCAGTGCTAGATTGTCCGGACAGGGAAGCCACGAGCAGTACTTC
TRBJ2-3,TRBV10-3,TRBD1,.,CAIKDRSTDTQYF,TGTGCCATCAAGGACAGGAGCACAGATACGCAGTATTTT
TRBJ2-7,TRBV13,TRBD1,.,CASSSRQGSYEQYF,TGTGCCAGCAGCTCCAGACAGGGCTCCTACGAGCAGTACTTC
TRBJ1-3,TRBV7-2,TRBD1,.,CASSLVQGGNTIYF,TGTGCCAGCAGCTTAGTACAGGGGGGAAACACCATATATTTT
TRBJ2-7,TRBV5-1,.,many,CASSSSSYEQYF,TGTGCCAGCAGCTCCAGCTCCTACGAGCAGTACTTC
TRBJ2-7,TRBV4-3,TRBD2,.,CASSQVAGRDSEQYF,TGCGCCAGCAGCCAAGTAGCGGGGAGAGACTCCGAGCAGTACTTC
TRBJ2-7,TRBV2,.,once,CASSAVQGSSYEQYF,TGTGCCAGCAGTGCCGTACAGGGAAGCTCCTACGAGCAGTACTTC
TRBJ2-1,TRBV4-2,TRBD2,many,CASSQDLGGGYNEQFF,TGTGCCAGCAGCCAAGATCTTGGGGGGGGATACAATGAGCAGTTCTTC
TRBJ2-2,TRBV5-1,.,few,CASSLPGPGDNTGELFF,TGCGCCAGCAGCCTACCTGGACCGGGGGACAACACCGGGGAGCTGTTTTTT